These T cell receptor beta chains were read from a single sample in a study of tumor-infiltrating lymphocytes in localized non-small cell lung cancer. Only in-frame clones appear in the TCRdb table, and some are missing; sequencing was by immunoSEQ multiplex PCR. The table lists roughly 6,900 clones, 65% to 75% of them singletons, with roughly an eighth in the top ten. The specimen was lung tumor tissue. The receptors shown here come from a human donor with non-small cell lung cancer. CDR3s include the opening cysteine and the closing phenylalanine or tryptophan. The order of the fields is V gene, J gene, clone size, D gene, CDR3 DNA, CDR3 protein. D genes are given only for firm matches. Clone size is given for some rows only: seen once, a few or many times, or a class if the clone is expanded.

v_call: TRBV25-1; j_call: TRBJ2-5; clone_size: -; d_call: TRBD1; cdr3_nt: TGTGCCAGCAGTGAATCTACAGGGGGCCGAGAGACCCAGTACTTC; cdr3_aa: CASSESTGGRETQYF
v_call: TRBV30; j_call: TRBJ2-3; clone_size: -; d_call: TRBD2; cdr3_nt: TGTGCCTGGAGTGCGGGACTAGCGGGGGGGCCAGGAGATACGCAGTATTTT; cdr3_aa: CAWSAGLAGGPGDTQYF
v_call: TRBV5-4; j_call: TRBJ2-5; clone_size: -; d_call: -; cdr3_nt: TGTGCCAGCAGCCACGACCCCCAGGGGACCCAGTACTTC; cdr3_aa: CASSHDPQGTQYF
v_call: TRBV7-2; j_call: TRBJ2-1; clone_size: -; d_call: -; cdr3_nt: TGTGCCAGCAGCCTAGGGCACAATGAGCAGTTCTTC; cdr3_aa: CASSLGHNEQFF
v_call: TRBV7-6; j_call: TRBJ1-1; clone_size: -; d_call: -; cdr3_nt: TGTGCCAGCAGCTTAGGGTCAGGGCCCACTGAAGCTTTCTTT; cdr3_aa: CASSLGSGPTEAFF
v_call: TRBV19; j_call: TRBJ1-2; clone_size: -; d_call: -; cdr3_nt: TGTGCCAGTAGTATGACAGAGAGAGGCTACACCTTC; cdr3_aa: CASSMTERGYTF
v_call: TRBV11-2; j_call: TRBJ1-1; clone_size: medium-sized; d_call: -; cdr3_nt: TGTGCCAGCAGCTTAGCTCTCGGGGAACACACTGAAGCTTTCTTT; cdr3_aa: CASSLALGEHTEAFF
v_call: TRBV11-2; j_call: TRBJ2-1; clone_size: -; d_call: -; cdr3_nt: TGTGCCAGCAGCTTAGCGGTCACCACCATAGGGCAGTTCTTC; cdr3_aa: CASSLAVTTIGQFF
v_call: TRBV4-2; j_call: TRBJ1-1; clone_size: -; d_call: -; cdr3_nt: TGTGCCAGCAGCCAAGATGGGGACCTTGAAGCTTTCTTT; cdr3_aa: CASSQDGDLEAFF
v_call: TRBV11-3; j_call: TRBJ2-1; clone_size: -; d_call: TRBD2; cdr3_nt: TGTGCCAGCAGCTTCGCTAGCGGGGGGGCTGGTAATGAGCAGTTCTTC; cdr3_aa: CASSFASGGAGNEQFF
v_call: TRBV7-2; j_call: TRBJ1-1; clone_size: -; d_call: -; cdr3_nt: TGTGCCAGCAGCTTAGATTCAGGGTTGAACACTGAAGCTTTCTTT; cdr3_aa: CASSLDSGLNTEAFF
v_call: TRBV2; j_call: TRBJ1-1; clone_size: -; d_call: -; cdr3_nt: TGTGCCAGCAAAGGTTCTTGGGGCACTGAAGCTTTCTTT; cdr3_aa: CASKGSWGTEAFF
v_call: TRBV25-1; j_call: TRBJ2-3; clone_size: -; d_call: -; cdr3_nt: TGTGCCAGCAGTGGAGGGAGAAAGCAGTATTTT; cdr3_aa: CASSGGRKQYF
v_call: TRBV5-4; j_call: TRBJ2-3; clone_size: -; d_call: -; cdr3_nt: TGTGCCAGCAGCTTGGGACAGCAAAGCACAGATACGCAGTATTTT; cdr3_aa: CASSLGQQSTDTQYF
v_call: TRBV4-2; j_call: TRBJ2-1; clone_size: -; d_call: TRBD1; cdr3_nt: TGTGCCAGCAGCCCTCAGACAGGGGGCGGCAATGAGCAGTTCTTC; cdr3_aa: CASSPQTGGGNEQFF
v_call: TRBV19; j_call: TRBJ2-2; clone_size: medium-sized; d_call: -; cdr3_nt: TGTGCCAGTAGTATAAAACAGGGAGTTGGGGAGCTGTTTTTT; cdr3_aa: CASSIKQGVGELFF
v_call: TRBV29-1; j_call: TRBJ2-1; clone_size: -; d_call: TRBD1; cdr3_nt: TGCAGCGTTCCAGGGACAGGGAGGAATGAGCAGTTCTTC; cdr3_aa: CSVPGTGRNEQFF
v_call: TRBV5-4; j_call: TRBJ1-2; clone_size: -; d_call: -; cdr3_nt: TGTGCCAGCAGCTTGGATCAGGACAGCTATGGCTACACCTTC; cdr3_aa: CASSLDQDSYGYTF
v_call: TRBV4-2; j_call: TRBJ2-1; clone_size: -; d_call: TRBD2; cdr3_nt: TGTGCCAGCACTTCACTAGCGGGGGGTTACAATGAGCAGTTCTTC; cdr3_aa: CASTSLAGGYNEQFF
v_call: TRBV30; j_call: TRBJ1-5; clone_size: large; d_call: -; cdr3_nt: TGTGCCTACAACTCGGACCCGAATCAGCCCCAGCATTTT; cdr3_aa: CAYNSDPNQPQHF
v_call: TRBV30; j_call: TRBJ2-7; clone_size: -; d_call: -; cdr3_nt: TGTGCCTGGAGTGGGGGGGGGCGCTTTTACGAGCAGTACTTC; cdr3_aa: CAWSGGGRFYEQYF
v_call: TRBV11-2; j_call: TRBJ2-3; clone_size: -; d_call: -; cdr3_nt: TGTGCCAGCAGCTTAACTCTAACTAGTCATACGCAGTATTTT; cdr3_aa: CASSLTLTSHTQYF
v_call: TRBV19; j_call: TRBJ1-6; clone_size: -; d_call: TRBD1; cdr3_nt: TGTGCCAGTAGTATGACAGGGGATAATTCACCCCTCCACTTT; cdr3_aa: CASSMTGDNSPLHF
v_call: TRBV6-9; j_call: TRBJ2-7; clone_size: -; d_call: -; cdr3_nt: TGTGCCAGCAAAGACCTATACGAGCAGTACTTC; cdr3_aa: CASKDLYEQYF
v_call: TRBV27; j_call: TRBJ2-3; clone_size: -; d_call: TRBD2; cdr3_nt: TGTGCCAGCAGCCCCCGGGGCGGGGGACTCACAGATACGCAGTATTTT; cdr3_aa: CASSPRGGGLTDTQYF
v_call: TRBV6-6; j_call: TRBJ1-5; clone_size: -; d_call: -; cdr3_nt: TGTGCCAGCAGCCCTTCTGACCTCGCCCAGCCCCAGCATTTT; cdr3_aa: CASSPSDLAQPQHF
v_call: TRBV7-3; j_call: TRBJ1-1; clone_size: once; d_call: -; cdr3_nt: TGTGCCAGCAGCTTAACCCGAGGGATTGAAGCTTTCTTT; cdr3_aa: CASSLTRGIEAFF
v_call: TRBV5-1; j_call: TRBJ1-4; clone_size: -; d_call: -; cdr3_nt: TGCGCCAGCAGCTTGGGTTTAGGGTCACCTGAAAAACTGTTTTTT; cdr3_aa: CASSLGLGSPEKLFF
v_call: TRBV5-5; j_call: TRBJ2-1; clone_size: -; d_call: -; cdr3_nt: TGTGCCAGCAGCTTGGAGGATTACAATGAGCAGTTCTTC; cdr3_aa: CASSLEDYNEQFF
v_call: TRBV6-1; j_call: TRBJ2-1; clone_size: -; d_call: -; cdr3_nt: TGTGCCAGCAGTGAAAATTCTTCCGGGAGACTTACTGAGCAGTTCTTC; cdr3_aa: CASSENSSGRLTEQFF
v_call: TRBV7-3; j_call: TRBJ2-2; clone_size: -; d_call: -; cdr3_nt: TGTGCCAGCAGGCCTAACACCGGGGAGCTGTTTTTT; cdr3_aa: CASRPNTGELFF
v_call: TRBV7-9; j_call: TRBJ2-2; clone_size: -; d_call: TRBD1; cdr3_nt: TGTGCCAGCACCCCCTCCGGGACAGGGAGAACCGGGGAGCTGTTTTTT; cdr3_aa: CASTPSGTGRTGELFF
v_call: TRBV9; j_call: TRBJ2-5; clone_size: -; d_call: -; cdr3_nt: TGTGCCAGCAGCCCGGTGCAAGCGGAAGAGACCCAGTACTTC; cdr3_aa: CASSPVQAEETQYF
v_call: TRBV27; j_call: TRBJ2-4; clone_size: -; d_call: TRBD2; cdr3_nt: TGTGCCAGCAGTCCACGCGGGGGGGAAAAAAACATTCAGTACTTC; cdr3_aa: CASSPRGGEKNIQYF
v_call: TRBV10-2; j_call: TRBJ2-1; clone_size: few; d_call: -; cdr3_nt: TGCGCCAGCAGGTCGGGGAATTACAATGAGCAGTTCTTC; cdr3_aa: CASRSGNYNEQFF
v_call: TRBV9; j_call: TRBJ2-1; clone_size: -; d_call: TRBD1; cdr3_nt: TGTGCCAGCAGCCCCCGGACAGGGAGGAATGAGCAGTTCTTC; cdr3_aa: CASSPRTGRNEQFF
v_call: TRBV5-4; j_call: TRBJ1-2; clone_size: once; d_call: TRBD1; cdr3_nt: TGTGCCAGCAGCTTCCCAGGGGGCTATGGCTACACCTTC; cdr3_aa: CASSFPGGYGYTF
v_call: TRBV4-1; j_call: TRBJ1-1; clone_size: -; d_call: -; cdr3_nt: TGCGCCAGCATCGGAGGGACTGAAGCTTTCTTT; cdr3_aa: CASIGGTEAFF
v_call: TRBV23-1; j_call: TRBJ2-3; clone_size: -; d_call: TRBD2; cdr3_nt: TGCGCCAGCAAAACGATTCTAGCGGGAGGCACAGATACGCAGTATTTT; cdr3_aa: CASKTILAGGTDTQYF
v_call: TRBV13; j_call: TRBJ2-1; clone_size: -; d_call: TRBD2; cdr3_nt: TGTGCCAGCAGCTCCGCGGGGGTTCCACACAATGAGCAGTTCTTC; cdr3_aa: CASSSAGVPHNEQFF